Listed below are T cell receptor beta chains from one sample, sequenced in a study of T cells in Graves' hyperthyroidism and ophthalmopathy. TCRdb re-called the multiplex PCR reads with MiXCR, one entry per CDR3 protein. This table holds hundreds of thousands of distinct CDR3 sequences, 20% found once. Sequenced sample: blood. These receptor sequences come from a man aged 40-50 years with Graves' ophthalmopathy. CDR3s leave out the opening cysteine and the closing phenylalanine or tryptophan. Rows give clone size only sometimes, using once, few, many, or a class for an expanded clone.

j_call | v_call | clone_size | cdr3_aa
TRBJ2-7 | TRBV7-3 | many | ASSLTGDRSYEQY
TRBJ1-6 | TRBV12-3/TRBV12-4 | NA | ASSSGQVGNSPLH
TRBJ2-1 | TRBV10-3 | NA | AIHRRGTGQKFYNEQF
TRBJ2-7 | TRBV6-1 | many | ASSDRQGYEQY
TRBJ2-5 | TRBV7-9 | many | ASRRTGLREETQY
TRBJ1-4 | TRBV5-8 | NA | ASSGGTTPYNEKLF
TRBJ1-3 | TRBV9 | NA | ASSGEAWGNTIY
TRBJ2-5 | TRBV7-6 | many | ASSLALTTGYQETQY
TRBJ1-2 | TRBV5-1 | NA | ASSLVSGKGYT
TRBJ1-2 | TRBV4-1 | NA | ASSRADRHRDGYT
TRBJ1-4 | TRBV27 | few | ASSTRGQVNEKLF
TRBJ1-2 | TRBV27 | few | ASSPDRGLRRYGYT
TRBJ1-3 | TRBV27 | NA | ASSFRDRGNTIY
TRBJ2-3 | TRBV5-1 | few | ASSPTDLSTDTQY
TRBJ2-1 | TRBV7-8 | many | ASSFPAEGGDNEQF
TRBJ2-1 | TRBV7-8 | few | ASSPTSGGAYNEQF
TRBJ1-2 | TRBV5-6 | few | ASSNAGTNYGYT
TRBJ2-1 | TRBV6-1 | NA | ASRAGNEQF
TRBJ2-1 | TRBV12-3/TRBV12-4 | many | ASRLVLSNEQF
TRBJ2-4 | TRBV5-1 | few | ASSPEGVAKNIQY
TRBJ2-5 | TRBV3-1 | many | ASGQGGDQY
TRBJ1-5 | TRBV12-3/TRBV12-4 | many | ASRTGGSQPQH
TRBJ2-5 | TRBV2 | many | ASRRRTAQETQY